What follows are 5 T cell receptor beta chains derived from one specimen sequenced in a study of a mutant IDH1 vaccine in newly diagnosed glioma. Time point denoted: week 35, safety follow-up. Every vaccination contained 300 ug of the mutant IDH1 20-mer peptide and was paired with topical imiquimod. Generated by immunoSEQ multiplex PCR, the TCRdb table keeps only in-frame clones and is missing some. The sample consists of 50,000 to 70,000 clones, 74% of them appearing once. The antigens for these receptors are not known. The source material was PBMCs, sampled from a glioma patient whose treatment included an IDH1 peptide vaccine. Receptor source: a middle-aged man with glioma.

V gene TRBV29-1 combines with J gene TRBJ1-1, with D maybe TRBD1 (6 bases). Germline V gene lookup returns CDR1 SQVTM and CDR2 ANQGSEA. This CDR3 contains 13 residues. Trimming pared 5 bases from V and 1 base from J, leaving 11 bases between. CDR3 sequence (DNA): TGCAGCGTTCAGGGGTATGGGAACACTGAAGCTTTCTTT. It specifies CSVQGYGNTEAFF.

The J gene is TRBJ2-1, the V gene TRBV4-1; D may be TRBD2 (5 bases). V was trimmed by 0 bases and J by 7 bases, leaving 7 bases between them. There are 13 residues in the CDR3. The germline CDR1 and CDR2 sequences are MGHRA and YSYEKL. The CDR3 region has the DNA TGCGCCAGCAGCCAAGAGGGAGCTAATGAGCAGTTCTTC. Protein product: CASSQEGANEQFF.

The DNA for the CDR3 is TGTGCCAGCAGCGTTGACAGTTCTGGGGCCAACGTCCTGACTTTC. It translates to CASSVDSSGANVLTF. The chain uses TRBV5-5 and TRBJ2-6; D perhaps matches TRBD1 (5 bases). Germline loops: CDR1 SGHKS, CDR2 YYEKEE (reference sequence). With 4 bases removed from V and 1 base from J, the gap between germline ends came to 9 bases. This CDR3 is 15 amino acids long.

V gene TRBV9 combines with J gene TRBJ1-5; 9 bases match TRBD1. V shed 2 bases, J shed 3 bases, and the junction held 6 bases outside the gene matches. Germline V gene data show CDR1 as SGDLS and CDR2 as YYNGEE. The CDR3 loop spans 16 amino acids. CDR3 nucleotide sequence: TGTGCCAGCAGCGTCCACCGGGACAGGGACAATCAGCCCCAGCATTTT. Its translation is CASSVHRDRDNQPQHF.

The rearrangement links TRBV4-2 to TRBJ2-2; D is undetermined. Germline V lookup: CDR1 LGHNA, CDR2 YNFKEQ. The CDR3 is made up of 16 amino acids. The V end was cut by 2 bases, the J end by 4 bases, with 14 bases between. DNA for the CDR3: TGTGCCAGCAGCCAAAGGACGGCAGCCGTCACCGGGGAGCTGTTTTTT. Its translation: CASSQRTAAVTGELFF.